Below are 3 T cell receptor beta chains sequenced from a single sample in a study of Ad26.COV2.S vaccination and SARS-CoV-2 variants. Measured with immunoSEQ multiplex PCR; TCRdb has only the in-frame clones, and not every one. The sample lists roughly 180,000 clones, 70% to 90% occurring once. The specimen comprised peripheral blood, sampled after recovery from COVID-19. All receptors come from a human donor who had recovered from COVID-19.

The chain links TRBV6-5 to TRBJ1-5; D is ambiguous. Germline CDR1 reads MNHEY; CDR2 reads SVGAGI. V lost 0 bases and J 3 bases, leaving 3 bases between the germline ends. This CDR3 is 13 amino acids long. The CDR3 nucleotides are TGTGCCAGCAGTTACTCGATCAATCAGCCCCAGCATTTT. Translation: CASSYSINQPQHF.

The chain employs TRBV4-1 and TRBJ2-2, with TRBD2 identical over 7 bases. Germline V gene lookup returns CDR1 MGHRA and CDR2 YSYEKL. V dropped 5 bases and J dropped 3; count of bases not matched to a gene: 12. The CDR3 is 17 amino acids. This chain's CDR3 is CASSSRAGEPDTGELFF. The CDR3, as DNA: TGCGCCAGCAGCTCCCGTGCGGGAGAGCCAGACACCGGGGAGCTGTTTTTT.

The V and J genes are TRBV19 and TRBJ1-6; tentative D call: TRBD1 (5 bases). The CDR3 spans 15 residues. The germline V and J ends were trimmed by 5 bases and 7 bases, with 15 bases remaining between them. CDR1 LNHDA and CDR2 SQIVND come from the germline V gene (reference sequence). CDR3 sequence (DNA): TGTGCCAGTAGTGCGAGGGGCGCGGGGAATTCACCCCTCCACTTT. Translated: CASSARGAGNSPLHF.